The rows below give T cell receptor beta chains drawn from one sample of a study of T cells in Graves' hyperthyroidism and ophthalmopathy. TCRdb re-called the multiplex PCR reads with MiXCR, one entry per CDR3 protein. The data show around 760,000 distinct CDR3 sequences, about a third seen once. The source material was blood. Receptors were obtained from a woman aged 40 to 50 with Graves' hyperthyroidism. Each CDR3 is given with its conserved first and last residue. The D gene is left open where the match is weak. Clone size is not always given. Where it is, it says once, few, many or a class for expanded clones.

v_call: TRBV2; clone_size: -; d_call: -; j_call: TRBJ2-1; cdr3_aa: CASSVRRGLEDNEQFF; cdr3_nt: TGTGCCAGCAGTGTCAGGAGAGGGTTGGAGGACAATGAGCAGTTCTTC
v_call: TRBV19; clone_size: -; d_call: -; j_call: TRBJ1-2; cdr3_aa: CASSGRGYNYGYTF; cdr3_nt: TGTGCCAGTAGCGGACGGGGCTATAACTATGGCTACACCTTC
v_call: TRBV2; clone_size: once; d_call: -; j_call: TRBJ2-7; cdr3_aa: CASSKKGSYEQYF; cdr3_nt: TGTGCCAGCAGTAAAAAGGGCTCCTACGAGCAGTACTTC
v_call: TRBV6-1; clone_size: few; d_call: TRBD1; j_call: TRBJ2-2; cdr3_aa: CASRTGQGAGGELFF; cdr3_nt: TGTGCCAGCAGGACGGGACAGGGGGCTGGCGGGGAGCTGTTTTTT
v_call: TRBV6-2/TRBV6-3; clone_size: few; d_call: -; j_call: TRBJ1-1; cdr3_aa: CASSLTRGYEAFF; cdr3_nt: TGTGCCAGCAGTCTTACGCGCGGCTATGAAGCTTTCTTT
v_call: TRBV12-3/TRBV12-4; clone_size: few; d_call: -; j_call: TRBJ1-1; cdr3_aa: CASRRVAITEAFF; cdr3_nt: TGTGCCAGCAGGCGGGTTGCGATCACTGAAGCTTTCTTT
v_call: TRBV4-1; clone_size: few; d_call: TRBD1; j_call: TRBJ2-2; cdr3_aa: CASSQTGGANTGELFF; cdr3_nt: TGCGCCAGCAGCCAAACAGGGGGCGCGAACACCGGGGAGCTGTTTTTT
v_call: TRBV20-1; clone_size: -; d_call: -; j_call: TRBJ1-1; cdr3_aa: CSATDSGEGNTEAFF; cdr3_nt: TGCAGTGCTACGGACTCAGGGGAGGGGAACACTGAAGCTTTCTTT
v_call: TRBV2; clone_size: many; d_call: -; j_call: TRBJ1-2; cdr3_aa: CASERWGASGYTF; cdr3_nt: TGTGCCAGCGAGAGGTGGGGCGCGAGCGGCTACACCTTC
v_call: TRBV7-3; clone_size: few; d_call: -; j_call: TRBJ2-2; cdr3_aa: CASSLTSTDSGTGELFF; cdr3_nt: TGTGCCAGCAGCTTAACTAGTACCGATTCGGGCACCGGGGAGCTGTTTTTT
v_call: TRBV20-1; clone_size: many; d_call: TRBD1; j_call: TRBJ1-4; cdr3_aa: CSATGTGNEKLFF; cdr3_nt: TGCAGTGCGACCGGGACAGGGAATGAAAAACTGTTTTTT
v_call: TRBV7-3; clone_size: -; d_call: -; j_call: TRBJ1-1; cdr3_aa: CASSLIQGVNTEAFF; cdr3_nt: TGTGCCAGCAGCTTAATCCAGGGCGTGAACACTGAAGCTTTCTTT
v_call: TRBV7-8; clone_size: many; d_call: TRBD1; j_call: TRBJ1-5; cdr3_aa: CASSQGGRSNQPQHF; cdr3_nt: TGTGCCAGCAGTCAGGGGGGTCGAAGCAATCAGCCCCAGCATTTT
v_call: TRBV29-1; clone_size: many; d_call: -; j_call: TRBJ1-5; cdr3_aa: CSVEYPGHGNQPQHF; cdr3_nt: TGCAGCGTTGAATACCCGGGTCATGGCAATCAGCCCCAGCATTTT
v_call: TRBV20-1; clone_size: few; d_call: TRBD1; j_call: TRBJ1-4; cdr3_aa: CSARGGTANEKLFF; cdr3_nt: TGCAGTGCCCGGGGGGGGACAGCTAATGAAAAACTGTTTTTT
v_call: TRBV6-5; clone_size: few; d_call: -; j_call: TRBJ1-2; cdr3_aa: CASRSGEMSPVGTF; cdr3_nt: TGTGCCAGCAGATCAGGGGAAATGAGCCCGGTAGGCACCTTC
v_call: TRBV10-1; clone_size: many; d_call: TRBD1; j_call: TRBJ1-2; cdr3_aa: CASSEHRQGLQGYTF; cdr3_nt: TGCGCCAGCAGTGAGCACCGACAGGGTTTACAAGGCTACACCTTC
v_call: TRBV7-2; clone_size: -; d_call: TRBD1; j_call: TRBJ2-5; cdr3_aa: CASRSGTGERRTQYF; cdr3_nt: TGTGCCAGCAGATCCGGGACAGGGGAGAGGAGGACCCAGTACTTC
v_call: TRBV2; clone_size: -; d_call: TRBD1; j_call: TRBJ2-5; cdr3_aa: CASSTGTGYGETQYF; cdr3_nt: TGTGCCAGCAGTACGGGGACAGGTTACGGCGAGACCCAGTACTTC
v_call: TRBV20-1; clone_size: many; d_call: TRBD2; j_call: TRBJ2-7; cdr3_aa: CSAAYRDYPYEQYF; cdr3_nt: TGCAGTGCCGCTTACCGGGACTATCCCTACGAGCAGTACTTC
v_call: TRBV10-2; clone_size: few; d_call: -; j_call: TRBJ1-2; cdr3_aa: CASRARATEGYTF; cdr3_nt: TGCGCCAGCAGGGCCAGGGCCACTGAAGGCTACACCTTC
v_call: TRBV12-3/TRBV12-4; clone_size: few; d_call: TRBD1; j_call: TRBJ1-1; cdr3_aa: CASSPRGREVTEAFF; cdr3_nt: TGTGCCAGCAGTCCCAGGGGGCGGGAGGTCACTGAAGCTTTCTTT
v_call: TRBV9; clone_size: many; d_call: TRBD2; j_call: TRBJ2-5; cdr3_aa: CASSVRGVETQYF; cdr3_nt: TGTGCCAGCAGCGTTCGGGGGGTAGAGACCCAGTACTTC
v_call: TRBV4-3; clone_size: -; d_call: -; j_call: TRBJ2-5; cdr3_aa: CASSRTSWETQYF; cdr3_nt: TGCGCCAGCAGCCGAACTAGCTGGGAGACCCAGTACTTC
v_call: TRBV19; clone_size: -; d_call: -; j_call: TRBJ2-2; cdr3_aa: CASSIPGELFF; cdr3_nt: TGTGCCAGTAGTATCCCCGGGGAGCTGTTTTTT
v_call: TRBV12-3/TRBV12-4; clone_size: -; d_call: -; j_call: TRBJ2-7; cdr3_aa: CASSLGPGASYEQYF; cdr3_nt: TGTGCCAGCAGTTTAGGTCCCGGGGCCTCCTACGAGCAGTACTTC
v_call: TRBV29-1; clone_size: -; d_call: -; j_call: TRBJ2-7; cdr3_aa: CSVVGGGLYEQYF; cdr3_nt: TGCAGCGTTGTGGGTGGCGGCCTATACGAGCAGTACTTC
v_call: TRBV11-2; clone_size: many; d_call: -; j_call: TRBJ1-1; cdr3_aa: CASNEVAEAFF; cdr3_nt: TGTGCCAGCAATGAAGTGGCCGAAGCTTTCTTT
v_call: TRBV7-9; clone_size: -; d_call: -; j_call: TRBJ1-3; cdr3_aa: CASSLVSNTIYF; cdr3_nt: TGTGCCAGCAGCTTAGTCAGCAACACCATATATTTT
v_call: TRBV11-2; clone_size: few; d_call: TRBD1; j_call: TRBJ1-3; cdr3_aa: CASSQGLDRGSGNTIYF; cdr3_nt: TGTGCCAGCAGCCAAGGGCTGGACAGGGGGTCTGGAAACACCATATATTTT
v_call: TRBV12-3/TRBV12-4; clone_size: -; d_call: TRBD1; j_call: TRBJ1-1; cdr3_aa: CASRPDRVAAEASF; cdr3_nt: TGTGCCAGCAGACCGGACAGGGTGGCCGCTGAAGCTTCCTTT
v_call: TRBV27; clone_size: few; d_call: -; j_call: TRBJ1-6; cdr3_aa: CASRSLNNSPLHF; cdr3_nt: TGTGCCAGCAGGTCTCTTAATAATTCACCCCTCCACTTT
v_call: TRBV20-1; clone_size: few; d_call: TRBD1; j_call: TRBJ1-1; cdr3_aa: CSARDQGAGNTEAFF; cdr3_nt: TGCAGTGCTAGAGATCAGGGGGCGGGGAACACTGAAGCTTTCTTT
v_call: TRBV7-1; clone_size: -; d_call: -; j_call: TRBJ1-3; cdr3_aa: CAGSSTGNRLISGNTIYF; cdr3_nt: TGTGCCGGCAGCTCCACCGGGAACAGACTAATCTCTGGAAACACCATATATTTT
v_call: TRBV7-8; clone_size: once; d_call: -; j_call: TRBJ2-7; cdr3_aa: CASSFGDTSYEQYF; cdr3_nt: TGTGCCAGCAGCTTTGGGGACACATCCTACGAGCAGTACTTC
v_call: TRBV7-9; clone_size: many; d_call: -; j_call: TRBJ2-6; cdr3_aa: CASSLGQGRLKAGANVLTF; cdr3_nt: TGTGCCAGCAGCTTAGGGCAGGGTCGTTTAAAGGCTGGGGCCAACGTCCTGACTTTC
v_call: TRBV6-5; clone_size: few; d_call: TRBD2; j_call: TRBJ2-2; cdr3_aa: CASSGVTGGPSGELFF; cdr3_nt: TGTGCCAGCAGTGGGGTCACGGGAGGGCCCTCCGGGGAGCTGTTTTTT
v_call: TRBV4-1; clone_size: -; d_call: -; j_call: TRBJ1-4; cdr3_aa: CASSQGGFEKLFF; cdr3_nt: TGCGCCAGCAGCCAAGGGGGCTTTGAAAAACTGTTTTTT
v_call: TRBV4-2; clone_size: few; d_call: -; j_call: TRBJ1-1; cdr3_aa: CASSQDQGEAFF; cdr3_nt: TGTGCCAGCAGCCAAGATCAGGGGGAAGCTTTCTTT
v_call: TRBV5-5; clone_size: -; d_call: -; j_call: TRBJ1-5; cdr3_aa: CASSRPGFNQPQHF; cdr3_nt: TGTGCCAGCAGCAGACCGGGTTTCAATCAGCCCCAGCATTTT
v_call: TRBV5-1; clone_size: -; d_call: TRBD1; j_call: TRBJ2-5; cdr3_aa: CASSSRQGYGETQYF; cdr3_nt: TGCGCCAGCAGCTCGCGACAGGGGTATGGGGAGACCCAGTACTTC
v_call: TRBV25-1; clone_size: -; d_call: -; j_call: TRBJ1-6; cdr3_aa: CASSAETVLHF; cdr3_nt: TGTGCCAGTAGTGCCGAGACAGTCCTCCACTTT
v_call: TRBV6-5; clone_size: -; d_call: -; j_call: TRBJ2-3; cdr3_aa: CASSVRDTQYF; cdr3_nt: TGTGCCAGCAGTGTGAGGGATACGCAGTATTTT
v_call: TRBV19; clone_size: -; d_call: -; j_call: TRBJ1-5; cdr3_aa: CASSDRLAGINNEHF; cdr3_nt: TGTGCCAGTAGTGATCGACTAGCGGGAATCAACAATGAGCATTTT
v_call: TRBV6-5; clone_size: -; d_call: TRBD1; j_call: TRBJ1-5; cdr3_aa: CASSEAGGQDQPQHF; cdr3_nt: TGTGCCAGCAGTGAAGCAGGGGGCCAGGATCAGCCCCAGCATTTT
v_call: TRBV19; clone_size: many; d_call: TRBD1; j_call: TRBJ1-2; cdr3_aa: CASSIALGQGYGYTF; cdr3_nt: TGTGCCAGTAGTATAGCTTTGGGACAGGGCTATGGCTACACCTTC
v_call: TRBV15; clone_size: few; d_call: -; j_call: TRBJ1-1; cdr3_aa: CATSSRDEGMNTEAFF; cdr3_nt: TGTGCCACCAGCAGCCGGGACGAGGGGATGAACACTGAAGCTTTCTTT
v_call: TRBV7-2; clone_size: -; d_call: -; j_call: TRBJ2-7; cdr3_aa: CASSVEGERSHSYEQYF; cdr3_nt: TGTGCCAGCAGCGTTGAGGGGGAGCGCTCCCACTCCTACGAGCAGTACTTC
v_call: TRBV7-9; clone_size: -; d_call: -; j_call: TRBJ2-7; cdr3_aa: CASSFLAGTYEQYF; cdr3_nt: TGTGCCAGCAGCTTTCTGGCGGGGACCTACGAGCAGTACTTC
v_call: TRBV7-9; clone_size: -; d_call: -; j_call: TRBJ2-1; cdr3_aa: CASSLVAVKPNEQFF; cdr3_nt: TGTGCCAGCAGCTTAGTAGCGGTTAAACCCAATGAGCAGTTCTTC
v_call: TRBV7-2; clone_size: many; d_call: -; j_call: TRBJ2-7; cdr3_aa: CASSDTTYEQYF; cdr3_nt: TGTGCCAGCAGCGATACTACCTACGAGCAGTACTTC
v_call: TRBV5-1; clone_size: few; d_call: -; j_call: TRBJ2-5; cdr3_aa: CASSLRRGVQETQYF; cdr3_nt: TGTGCCAGCAGCTTGCGCAGGGGAGTTCAAGAGACCCAGTACTTC